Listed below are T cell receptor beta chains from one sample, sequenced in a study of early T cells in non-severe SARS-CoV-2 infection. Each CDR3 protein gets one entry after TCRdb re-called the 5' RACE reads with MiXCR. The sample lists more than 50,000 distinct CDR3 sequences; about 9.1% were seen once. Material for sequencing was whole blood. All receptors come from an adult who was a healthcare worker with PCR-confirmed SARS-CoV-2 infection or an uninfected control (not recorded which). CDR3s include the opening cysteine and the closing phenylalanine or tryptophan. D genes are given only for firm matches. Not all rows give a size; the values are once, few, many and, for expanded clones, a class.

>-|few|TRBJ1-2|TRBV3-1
CASSQMQGNYGYTF
TGTGCCAGCAGCCAAATGCAGGGGAACTATGGCTACACCTTC
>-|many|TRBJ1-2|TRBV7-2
CASSPFSGAGYTF
TGTGCCAGCAGCCCTTTCAGTGGGGCTGGCTACACCTTC
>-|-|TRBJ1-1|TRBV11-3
CASSGRGDTEAFF
TGTGCCAGCAGCGGGAGGGGGGACACTGAAGCTTTCTTT
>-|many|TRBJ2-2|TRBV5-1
CASSLGFSSGELFF
TGCGCCAGCAGCTTGGGTTTTTCTTCCGGGGAGCTGTTTTTT
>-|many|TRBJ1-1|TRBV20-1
CSASYTEAFF
TGCAGTGCTTCGTACACTGAAGCTTTCTTT
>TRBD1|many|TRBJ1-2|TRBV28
CASSQGQGPGYTF
TGTGCCAGCAGTCAAGGACAGGGACCCGGCTACACCTTC
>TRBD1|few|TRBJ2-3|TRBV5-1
CASSLGQGRTDTQYF
TGCGCCAGCAGCTTAGGACAGGGCCGCACAGATACGCAGTATTTT
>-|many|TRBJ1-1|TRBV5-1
CASSFFRNTEAFF
TGCGCCAGCAGCTTTTTTAGGAACACTGAAGCTTTCTTT
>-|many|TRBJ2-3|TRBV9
CASSVDVGGLTDTQYF
TGTGCCAGCAGCGTAGACGTTGGGGGACTCACAGATACGCAGTATTTT
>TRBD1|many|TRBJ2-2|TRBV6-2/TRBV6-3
CASTSHRGSGELFF
TGTGCCAGCACTTCCCACAGGGGTTCCGGGGAGCTGTTTTTT
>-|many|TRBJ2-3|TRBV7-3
CASSLEQSTDTQYF
TGTGCCAGCAGCTTGGAACAGAGCACAGATACGCAGTATTTT
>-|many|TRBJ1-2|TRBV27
CASSSRQNYGYTF
TGTGCCAGCAGTTCAAGACAGAACTATGGCTACACCTTC
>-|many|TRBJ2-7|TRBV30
CAWSVGTFKGEQYF
TGTGCCTGGAGTGTAGGGACCTTTAAAGGCGAGCAGTACTTC
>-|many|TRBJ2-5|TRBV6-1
CASSEIGQWETQYF
TGTGCCAGCAGTGAAATTGGTCAGTGGGAGACCCAGTACTTC
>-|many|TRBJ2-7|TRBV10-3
CAISESLSDSYEQYF
TGTGCCATCAGTGAGTCCCTTAGCGACTCCTACGAGCAGTACTTC
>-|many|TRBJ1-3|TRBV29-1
CSVAMISSGNTIYF
TGCAGCGTGGCGATGATTAGCTCTGGAAACACCATATATTTT
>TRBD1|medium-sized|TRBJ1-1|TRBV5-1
CASSPELTGDDGAFF
TGCGCCAGCAGCCCCGAGTTGACAGGGGACGATGGAGCTTTCTTT
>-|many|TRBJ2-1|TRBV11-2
CASSRLVSYNEQFF
TGTGCCAGCAGCCGGCTAGTCTCCTACAATGAGCAGTTCTTC
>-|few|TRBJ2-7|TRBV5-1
CASSSDQGYEQYF
TGCGCCAGCAGCTCGGACCAGGGTTACGAGCAGTACTTC
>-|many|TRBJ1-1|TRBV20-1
CSAKSRGDTEAFF
TGCAGTGCTAAAAGTCGGGGGGACACTGAAGCTTTCTTT
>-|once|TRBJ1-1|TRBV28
CASGLLEGGNTEAFF
TGTGCCAGCGGATTACTGGAAGGCGGTAACACTGAAGCTTTCTTT
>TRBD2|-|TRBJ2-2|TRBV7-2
CASSLLAGEIGELFF
TGTGCCAGCAGCTTACTAGCGGGGGAGATCGGGGAGCTGTTTTTT
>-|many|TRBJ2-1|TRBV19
CASSIGTAHEQFF
TGTGCCAGTAGTATAGGGACAGCGCATGAGCAGTTCTTC
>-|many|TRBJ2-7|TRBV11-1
CASSLFSDFYEQYF
TGTGCCAGCAGCTTATTTTCCGATTTCTACGAGCAGTACTTC
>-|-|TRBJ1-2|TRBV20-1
CSAAQGSSSYGYTF
TGCAGTGCAGCACAGGGATCAAGCAGCTATGGCTACACCTTC
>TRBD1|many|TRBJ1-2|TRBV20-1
CSASITGQGYGYTF
TGCAGTGCTAGTATAACCGGACAGGGCTATGGCTACACCTTC
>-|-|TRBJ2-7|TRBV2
CASSEVWTLSYEQYF
TGTGCCAGCAGTGAAGTTTGGACACTTTCCTACGAGCAGTACTTC
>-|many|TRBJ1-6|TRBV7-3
CASSRGGIGSPLHF
TGTGCCAGCAGCCGCGGGGGCATTGGTTCACCCCTCCACTTT
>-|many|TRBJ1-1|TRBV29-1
CSVPAEGNTEAFF
TGCAGCGTTCCGGCAGAGGGGAACACTGAAGCTTTCTTT
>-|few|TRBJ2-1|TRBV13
CASSPRDHNEQFF
TGTGCCAGCAGCCCCCGGGACCACAATGAGCAGTTCTTC
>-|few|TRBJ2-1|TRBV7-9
CASSLSVGGLLFYNEQFF
TGTGCCAGCAGCTTAAGCGTTGGAGGGCTACTATTCTACAATGAGCAGTTCTTC
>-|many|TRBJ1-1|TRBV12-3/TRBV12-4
CASSFRDIGTEAFF
TGTGCCAGCAGTTTTAGGGATATCGGCACTGAAGCTTTCTTT
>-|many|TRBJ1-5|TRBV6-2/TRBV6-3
CASSYHPQPQHF
TGTGCCAGCAGTTATCACCCTCAGCCCCAGCATTTT
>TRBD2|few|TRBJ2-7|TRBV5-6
CASSSSGSSYEQYF
TGTGCCAGCAGCTCTAGCGGGAGCTCCTACGAGCAGTACTTC
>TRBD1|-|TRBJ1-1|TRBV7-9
CASSFWDRGTEAFF
TGTGCCAGCAGCTTTTGGGACAGGGGGACTGAAGCTTTCTTT
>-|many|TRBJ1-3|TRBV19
CASSMDLFGNTIYF
TGTGCCAGTAGTATGGACCTTTTCGGAAACACCATATATTTT
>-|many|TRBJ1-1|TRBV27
CASSLLGAENTEAFF
TGTGCCAGCAGTTTATTAGGCGCAGAGAACACTGAAGCTTTCTTT
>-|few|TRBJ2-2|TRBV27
CASSFWGELFF
TGTGCCAGCAGTTTCTGGGGGGAGCTGTTTTTT
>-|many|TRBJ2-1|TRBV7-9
CASSLLSSYNEQFF
TGTGCCAGCAGCTTATTAAGCTCCTACAATGAGCAGTTCTTC
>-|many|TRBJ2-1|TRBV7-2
CASSLEGGRSYYNEQFF
TGTGCCAGCAGCTTAGAGGGCGGCCGGTCTTACTACAATGAGCAGTTCTTC
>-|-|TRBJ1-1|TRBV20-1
CSADTTGRAFF
TGCAGTGCTGACACGACGGGAAGGGCTTTCTTT
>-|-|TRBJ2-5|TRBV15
CATHREYQETQYF
TGTGCCACCCATAGGGAGTACCAAGAGACCCAGTACTTC
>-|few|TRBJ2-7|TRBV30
CAWSAGADGSYEQYF
TGTGCCTGGAGTGCTGGAGCGGACGGATCCTACGAGCAGTACTTC
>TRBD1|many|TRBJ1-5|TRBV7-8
CASSSAGGTAAAQPQHF
TGTGCCAGCAGCTCCGCGGGGGGGACAGCTGCGGCTCAGCCCCAGCATTTT